This TCR beta chain was profiled in a study of T cell repertoires in cytomegalovirus infection. Study details: In public TCR beta signatures, there were indications of both CMV infection and matching HLA type.

Germline loops: CDR1 LGHNA, CDR2 YSLEER. The junction had 4 bases not matched to a gene; V was cut back by 0 bases and J by 5 bases. CDR3 length: 15 residues. Each CDR3 protein gets one entry after TCRdb re-called the reads with MiXCR. The repertoire holds some 170,000 distinct CDR3 sequences, about a sixth seen once, with approximately 26% in the top ten. A few counts support this clonotype. The antigen is undetermined. Study-level points and caveats: People with CMV and the relevant HLA were identified by cumulative public TCR beta family frequency. HLA-C-restricted CMV clonotypes gave the most frequent clonotype in two of eight donors.

The TCR originated in a human donor in good health (CMV status not recorded). Some clones in this sample may be carry-over from other donors' samples. The chain links TRBV4-3 to TRBJ1-1, with TRBD1 identical over 9 bases. Sequencing was done on a sample of CD8+ T cells from PBMCs. The CDR3 nucleotides are TGCGCCAGCAGCCAAGATGGGACAGGGAGGACTGAAGCTTTCTTT. Its protein product is CASSQDGTGRTEAFF.